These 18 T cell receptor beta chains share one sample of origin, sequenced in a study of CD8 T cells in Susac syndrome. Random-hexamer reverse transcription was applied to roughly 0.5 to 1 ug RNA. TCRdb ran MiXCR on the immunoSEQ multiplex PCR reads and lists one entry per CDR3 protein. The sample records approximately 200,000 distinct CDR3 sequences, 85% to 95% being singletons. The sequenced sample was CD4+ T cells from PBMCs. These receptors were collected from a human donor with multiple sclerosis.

In DNA form, the CDR3 reads TGTGCCACCAGCAGAGAGGTTGACTCGAGAGGGGCCAACGTCCTGACTTTC. The encoded protein is CATSREVDSRGANVLTF. This chain joins TRBV15 and TRBJ2-6; D is unclear. The CDR3 runs 17 residues. V lost 0 bases and J 4 bases, leaving 13 bases between the germline ends. Per germline, CDR1 LNHNV and CDR2 YYDKDF (reference sequence).

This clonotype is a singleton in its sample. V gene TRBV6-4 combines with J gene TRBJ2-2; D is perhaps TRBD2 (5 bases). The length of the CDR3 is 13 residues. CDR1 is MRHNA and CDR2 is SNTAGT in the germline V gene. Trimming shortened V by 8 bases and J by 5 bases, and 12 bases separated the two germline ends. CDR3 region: CASCHPGTGELFF. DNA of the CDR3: TGTGCCAGCTGTCACCCGGGGACCGGGGAGCTGTTTTTT.

The CDR3 nucleotides read TGTGCCAGCAGTGGGGTGGGGGCCCACGAGCAGTACGTC. It is translated as CASSGVGAHEQYV. The chain joins TRBV2 to TRBJ2-7; D perhaps matches TRBD1 (6 bases). V lost 4 bases and J 5 bases, leaving 12 bases between the germline ends. The CDR3 length is 13 residues. Germline-derived CDR1 and CDR2 are SNHLY and FYNNEI.

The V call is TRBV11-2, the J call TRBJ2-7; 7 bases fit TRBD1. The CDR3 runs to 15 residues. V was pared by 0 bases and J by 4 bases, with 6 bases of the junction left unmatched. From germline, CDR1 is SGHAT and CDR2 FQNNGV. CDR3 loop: CASSLERGQPYEQYF. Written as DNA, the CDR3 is TGTGCCAGCAGCTTAGAGAGGGGACAGCCGTACGAGCAGTACTTC.

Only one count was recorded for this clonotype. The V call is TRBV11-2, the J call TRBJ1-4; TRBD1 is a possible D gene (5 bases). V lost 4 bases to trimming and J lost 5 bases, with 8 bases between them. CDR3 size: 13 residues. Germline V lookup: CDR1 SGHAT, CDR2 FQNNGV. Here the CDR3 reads CASSWGGNEKLFF. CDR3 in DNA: TGTGCCAGCAGCTGGGGGGGAAATGAAAAACTGTTTTTT. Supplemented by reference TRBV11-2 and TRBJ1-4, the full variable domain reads EAGVAQSPRYKIIEKRQSVAFWCNPISGHATLYWYQQILGQGPKLLIQFQNNGVVDDSQLPKDRFSAERLKGVDSTLKIQPAKLEDSAVYLCASSWGGNEKLFFGSGTQLSVL.

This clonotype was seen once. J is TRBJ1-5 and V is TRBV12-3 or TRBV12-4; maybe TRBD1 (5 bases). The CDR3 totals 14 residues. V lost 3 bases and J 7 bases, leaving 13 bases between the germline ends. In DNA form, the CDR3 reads TGTGCCAGCAGTTTCGGGGGACGGGGGCAGCCCCAGCATTTT. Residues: CASSFGGRGQPQHF.

The CDR3 loop reads CATSRDQGLWTDTQYF. The CDR3 nucleotides are TGTGCCACCAGCAGAGATCAGGGTTTATGGACAGATACGCAGTATTTT. The V gene is TRBV15, the J gene TRBJ2-3; D might be TRBD1 (5 bases). The ends were cut back, 0 bases at V and 3 bases at J, with 13 bases in the middle. The CDR3 is 16 residues long. Looked up from germline, CDR1 is LNHNV and CDR2 is YYDKDF (reference sequence). The variable domain in full, completed from reference TRBV15 and TRBJ2-3, reads DAMVIQNPRYQVTQFGKPVTLSCSQTLNHNVMYWYQQKSSQAPKLLFHYYDKDFNNEADTPDNFQSRRPNTSFCFLDIRSPGLGDTAMYLCATSRDQGLWTDTQYFGPGTRLTVL.

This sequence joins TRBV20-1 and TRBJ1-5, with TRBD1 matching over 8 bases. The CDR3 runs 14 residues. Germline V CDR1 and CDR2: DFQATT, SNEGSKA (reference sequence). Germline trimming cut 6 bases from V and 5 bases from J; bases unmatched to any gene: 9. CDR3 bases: TGCAGTGCAGAAGGACAGGGATGGGATCAGCCCCAGCATTTT. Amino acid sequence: CSAEGQGWDQPQHF.

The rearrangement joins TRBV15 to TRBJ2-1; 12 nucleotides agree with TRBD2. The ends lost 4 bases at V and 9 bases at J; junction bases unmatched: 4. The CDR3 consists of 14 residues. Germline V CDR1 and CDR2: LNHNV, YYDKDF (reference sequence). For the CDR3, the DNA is TGTGCCACCAGCACTAGCGGGGGGGCAAGTGAGCAGTTCTTC. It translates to CATSTSGGASEQFF.

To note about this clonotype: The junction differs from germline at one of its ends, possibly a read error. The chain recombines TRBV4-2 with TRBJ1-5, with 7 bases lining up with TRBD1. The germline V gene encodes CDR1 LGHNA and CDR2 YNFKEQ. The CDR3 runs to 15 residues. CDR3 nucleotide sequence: TGTGCCAACAGCCAACACGGACAGGCCAGTCAGCCCCAGCATTTT. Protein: CANSQHGQASQPQHF.

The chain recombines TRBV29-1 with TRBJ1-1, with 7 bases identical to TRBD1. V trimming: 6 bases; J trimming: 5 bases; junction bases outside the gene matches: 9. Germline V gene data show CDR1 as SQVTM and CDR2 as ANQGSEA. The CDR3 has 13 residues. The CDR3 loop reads CSVHRQGRTEAFF. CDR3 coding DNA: TGCAGCGTCCACAGACAGGGACGGACTGAAGCTTTCTTT.

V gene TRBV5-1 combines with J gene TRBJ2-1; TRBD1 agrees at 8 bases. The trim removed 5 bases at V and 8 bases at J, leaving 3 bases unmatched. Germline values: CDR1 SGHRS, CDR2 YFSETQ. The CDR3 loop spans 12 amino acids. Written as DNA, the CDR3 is TGCGCCAGCAGAAAGACAGGGGATGAGCAGTTCTTC. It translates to CASRKTGDEQFF.

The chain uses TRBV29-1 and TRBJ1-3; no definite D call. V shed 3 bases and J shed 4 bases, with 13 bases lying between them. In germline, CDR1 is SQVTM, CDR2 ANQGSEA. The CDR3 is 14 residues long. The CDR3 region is CSVDTGFSGNTIYF. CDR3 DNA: TGCAGCGTTGATACGGGGTTTTCAGGAAACACCATATATTTT.

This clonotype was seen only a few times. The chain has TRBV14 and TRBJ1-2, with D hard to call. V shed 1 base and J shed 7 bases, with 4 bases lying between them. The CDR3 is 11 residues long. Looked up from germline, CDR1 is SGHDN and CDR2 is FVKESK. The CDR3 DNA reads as TGTGCCAGCAGCCAAGTTGGTGGCTACACCTTC. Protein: CASSQVGGYTF.

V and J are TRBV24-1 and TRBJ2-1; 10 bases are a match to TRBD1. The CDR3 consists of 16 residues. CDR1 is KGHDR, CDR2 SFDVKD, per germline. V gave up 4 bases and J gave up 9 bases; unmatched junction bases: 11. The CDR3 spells CATSDYTGTGDGEQFF. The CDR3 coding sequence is TGTGCCACCAGTGACTATACCGGGACAGGGGACGGTGAGCAGTTCTTC.

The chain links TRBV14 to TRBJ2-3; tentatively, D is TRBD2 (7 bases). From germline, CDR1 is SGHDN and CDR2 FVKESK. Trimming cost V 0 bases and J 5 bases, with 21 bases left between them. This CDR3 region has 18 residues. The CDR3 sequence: CASSQDRRGTQIGDTQYF. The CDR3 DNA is TGTGCCAGCAGCCAAGATCGGCGGGGGACACAGATCGGAGATACGCAGTATTTT.

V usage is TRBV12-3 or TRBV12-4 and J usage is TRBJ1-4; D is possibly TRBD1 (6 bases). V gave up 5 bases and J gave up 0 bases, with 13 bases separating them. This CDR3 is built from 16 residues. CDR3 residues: CASSPLTGPTNEKLFF. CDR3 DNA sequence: TGTGCCAGCAGTCCGCTGACAGGCCCAACTAATGAAAAACTGTTTTTT.

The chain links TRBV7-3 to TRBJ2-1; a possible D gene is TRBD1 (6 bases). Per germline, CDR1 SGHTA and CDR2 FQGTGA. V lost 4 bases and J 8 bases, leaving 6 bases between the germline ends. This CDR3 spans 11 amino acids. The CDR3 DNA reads TGTGCCAGCAGCTCAGGGGATGAGCAGTTCTTC. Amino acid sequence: CASSSGDEQFF.